The rows below give T cell receptor beta chains drawn from one sample of a study of blood T cell repertoires in COVID-19. TCRdb's copy holds only in-frame clones and misses some; the assay was immunoSEQ multiplex PCR. The sample includes around 180,000 clones, 70% to 85% seen only once; the top ten take 9.8%. Sequences were obtained from peripheral blood. The receptors stem from a woman of 80 years or more with acute or convalescent COVID-19. The CDR3 runs from the conserved cysteine through the conserved F or W. The order of the fields is J gene, V gene, clone size, D gene, CDR3 DNA, CDR3 protein. The D gene is left open where the match is weak. Expanded clones are given a class, and other clones once, few, many or no size at all.

>TRBJ1-5|TRBV30|.|.
TGTGCCTGGAGCGCGAAACCTAAGGGGGGGGCATACCAGCCCCAGCATTTT
CAWSAKPKGGAYQPQHF
>TRBJ2-7|TRBV7-2|.|TRBD1
TGTGCCAGCACCCAAGCAGGGGGCTGGCACGAGCAGTACTTC
CASTQAGGWHEQYF
>TRBJ2-7|TRBV27|.|.
TGTGCCAGCAGTCAAAACAGCTACGAGCAGTACTTC
CASSQNSYEQYF
>TRBJ1-1|TRBV9|.|TRBD1
TGTGCCAGCAGCGTAGCAGGACAGGGGACTGAAGCTTTCTTT
CASSVAGQGTEAFF
>TRBJ1-1|TRBV6-5|.|.
TGTGCCAGCAGTTACGGGAGAACAGCGAACACTGAAGCTTTCTTT
CASSYGRTANTEAFF
>TRBJ1-4|TRBV7-2|.|.
TGTGCCAGCAGCTATGACAGCGCAACTAATGAAAAACTGTTTTTT
CASSYDSATNEKLFF
>TRBJ1-1|TRBV6-5|few|.
TGTGCCATCAGAGGGGAAGGCACTGAAGCTTTCTTT
CAIRGEGTEAFF
>TRBJ2-2|TRBV5-4|.|.
TGTGCCAGCAGCTTGGAGTCGCCCGGAAGGGGGAACACCGGGGAGCTGTTTTTT
CASSLESPGRGNTGELFF
>TRBJ1-5|TRBV5-1|few|.
TGCGCCAGCAGCCCGGGAGGTGCCGGCCATGGGAGCAATCAGCCCCAGCATTTT
CASSPGGAGHGSNQPQHF
>TRBJ2-7|TRBV5-1|.|.
TGCGCCAGCAGCTTGGGGACTGACCGCGAGCAGTACTTC
CASSLGTDREQYF
>TRBJ2-1|TRBV19|.|TRBD2
TGTGCCAGTAGTATCCCGGGACTAGCGACTAGGAATGAGCAGTTCTTC
CASSIPGLATRNEQFF
>TRBJ1-1|TRBV10-3|.|.
TGTGCCATCAGTGAGCTGGGTGGACAGATAAAAGCTTTCTTT
CAISELGGQIKAFF
>TRBJ2-6|TRBV5-4|.|TRBD2
TGTGCCAGCAGCCCTGGACTAGCACCTGGGGCCAACGTCCTGACTTTC
CASSPGLAPGANVLTF
>TRBJ1-2|TRBV7-9|.|.
TGTGCCAGCAGCTTAGATACGAGCGGCTACACCTTC
CASSLDTSGYTF
>TRBJ2-1|TRBV5-1|once|TRBD2
TGCGCCAGCAGCTGGACCGGGACTAGCGGTCCCACGGAGGAGCAGTTCTTC
CASSWTGTSGPTEEQFF
>TRBJ2-1|TRBV4-1|few|TRBD2
TGCGCCAGCAGCCAAGGGGCGGGGGTCTACAATGAGCAGTTCTTC
CASSQGAGVYNEQFF
>TRBJ1-3|TRBV7-2|.|.
TGTGCCAGCACTAGGCCCCGCGCTGGAAACACCATATATTTT
CASTRPRAGNTIYF
>TRBJ1-1|TRBV12-3/TRBV12-4|.|.
TGTGCCAGCAGCCGCGAACTCCTTGAAGCTTTCTTT
CASSRELLEAFF
>TRBJ1-1|TRBV5-1|.|.
TGCGCCAGCAGCGCGGGGATGAACACTGAAGCTTTCTTT
CASSAGMNTEAFF
>TRBJ2-6|TRBV5-8|.|.
TGTGCCAGCACCTGGAGCTCTGGGGCCAACGTCCTGACTTTC
CASTWSSGANVLTF
>TRBJ1-5|TRBV5-4|.|.
TGTGCCAGCAGCTTGGATATCAATCAGCCCCAGCATTTT
CASSLDINQPQHF
>TRBJ1-1|TRBV7-6|.|.
TGTGCCAGCAGCTTAAACCGACAGTCTGAAGCTTTCTTT
CASSLNRQSEAFF
>TRBJ2-2|TRBV11-2|.|.
TGTGCCAGCAGCTTTCAGGGAACCGGGGAGCTGTTTTTT
CASSFQGTGELFF
>TRBJ1-1|TRBV7-2|.|.
TGTGCCAGCAGCTTAGTCAGGGAAGGCACTGAAGCTTTCTTT
CASSLVREGTEAFF
>TRBJ2-1|TRBV7-8|.|.
TGTGCCAGCAGCTTAGTGTCGGGAATATACAATGAGCAGTTCTTC
CASSLVSGIYNEQFF
>TRBJ1-2|TRBV12-3/TRBV12-4|.|.
TGTGCCAGCAGTTTGGACACCTTCTATGGCTACACCTTC
CASSLDTFYGYTF
>TRBJ1-1|TRBV3-1/TRBV3-2|.|.
TGTGCCAGCAGCACAAGGAATACAGGGCCCGCTTTCTTT
CASSTRNTGPAFF
>TRBJ1-5|TRBV15|.|.
TGTGCCACCAGCAGAGATCCGGACAGCTTGGGGCCCCAGCATTTT
CATSRDPDSLGPQHF
>TRBJ2-5|TRBV29-1|.|.
TGCAGCGTTAGGACACAAGAGACCCAGTACTTC
CSVRTQETQYF
>TRBJ1-5|TRBV19|.|.
TGTGCCAGTAGTGCCGGGGTTCAGCCCCAGCATTTT
CASSAGVQPQHF
>TRBJ2-3|TRBV29-1|.|TRBD2
TGCAGCGTCTTACAGGGACTAGCGTCCAGCACAGATACGCAGTATTTT
CSVLQGLASSTDTQYF
>TRBJ2-1|TRBV6-1|.|.
TGTGCCAGCAGTGAAGGGACTTTCTCCTACAATGAGCAGTTCTTC
CASSEGTFSYNEQFF
>TRBJ1-1|TRBV18|.|.
TGTGCCAGCTCAGGGGGGTGGCAGAACACTGAAGCTTTCTTT
CASSGGWQNTEAFF
>TRBJ1-2|TRBV30|.|.
TGTGCCTGGAGTGAACGCAGAAGCTATGGCTACACCTTC
CAWSERRSYGYTF
>TRBJ2-1|TRBV14|few|TRBD1
TGTGCCAGCAGCCAAGAAGGTACGAGGGCGATTGGGGACAGGGGCCACTACAATGAGCAGTTCTTC
CASSQEGTRAIGDRGHYNEQFF
>TRBJ2-2|TRBV4-1|once|TRBD2
TGCGCCGGGGGGGGACGTCCTAACACCGGGGAGCTGTTTTTT
CAGGGRPNTGELFF
>TRBJ1-4|TRBV29-1|.|TRBD1
TGCAGCGTTGGTCTGGGACAGGTAGCAACTAATGAAAAACTGTTTTTT
CSVGLGQVATNEKLFF
>TRBJ2-7|TRBV4-2|.|TRBD2
TGTGCCAGCAGCCTCGGGGGGGGCGAGCAGTACTTC
CASSLGGGEQYF
>TRBJ2-3|TRBV5-4|few|.
TGTGCCAGCAGCTTGGGGTGGGGCTCGGTAGACACGCAGTATTTT
CASSLGWGSVDTQYF
>TRBJ2-4|TRBV30|.|.
TGTGCCTGGAATGAGGTTTTCGGCATTCAGTACTTC
CAWNEVFGIQYF
>TRBJ1-1|TRBV11-2|.|.
TGTGCCAGCAGCTTACGAGCTGAAGCTTTCTTT
CASSLRAEAFF
>TRBJ1-4|TRBV19|.|TRBD1
TGTGCCAGTAGGGAGGGACAGGGTGAGGAAAAACTGTTTTTT
CASREGQGEEKLFF
>TRBJ2-6|TRBV6-2/TRBV6-3|once|.
TGTGCCAGCAGTTACTCTATAGGGGTGGTTAGATCTGGGGCCAACGTCCTGACTTTC
CASSYSIGVVRSGANVLTF
>TRBJ2-1|TRBV5-1|.|TRBD2
TGCGCCAGCAGCTTGGTGGGACTAGCAATAGGCGATGAGCAGTTCTTC
CASSLVGLAIGDEQFF
>TRBJ2-7|TRBV5-4|.|.
TGTGCCAGCAGCCTACCCTCCCGGGGCGAGCAGTACTTC
CASSLPSRGEQYF
>TRBJ1-4|TRBV25-1|.|TRBD1
TGTGCCAGCACGCCGGGACAGACAACTAATGAAAAACTGTTTTTT
CASTPGQTTNEKLFF
>TRBJ2-2|TRBV2|.|TRBD1
TGTGCCAGCAGTAATACAGGGGGCTTCGATACCGGGGAGCTGTTTTTT
CASSNTGGFDTGELFF
>TRBJ1-2|TRBV5-1|.|.
TGCGCCAGCAGCCCGGTCCTAGCCGGGGGCTACACCTTC
CASSPVLAGGYTF
>TRBJ2-7|TRBV7-7|.|TRBD2
TGTGCCAGCAGCTCGGGGGGAGGCAACGAGCAGTACTTC
CASSSGGGNEQYF
>TRBJ1-4|TRBV5-1|once|TRBD1
TGCGCCAGCAGCGAGGGGACAGGGGGTAATGAAAAACTGTTTTTT
CASSEGTGGNEKLFF
>TRBJ2-3|TRBV19|.|.
TGTGCCAGTAGCTTCTATAGCTCCGACCTCACAGATACGCAGTATTTT
CASSFYSSDLTDTQYF
>TRBJ1-4|TRBV6-5|.|.
TGTGCCAGCAGTTTATTCCGGGATACACAAAAACTGTTTTTT
CASSLFRDTQKLFF
>TRBJ2-7|TRBV7-9|.|TRBD1
TGTGCCAGCAGCATTTCAGACAGGGGGGGTCCGTACTTC
CASSISDRGGPYF
>TRBJ2-1|TRBV4-1|.|TRBD2
TGCGCCAGCAGCCAAGATTTCCCACTAGCGTCCCCCTACAATGAGCAGTTCTTC
CASSQDFPLASPYNEQFF
>TRBJ2-6|TRBV9|.|.
TGTGCCAGCAGCGGCGGGTCGCTTCCTGGGGCCAACGTCCTGACTTTC
CASSGGSLPGANVLTF